Reported below is one T cell receptor (beta chain). Its specificity is not known. Through a sample-barcoded 5' primer and a J-beta primer mix, a second PCR was run for roughly 6 to 11 cycles. Every sample returned 3 million or more CDR3-containing paired-end reads. TCRdb re-analysed the 5' RACE reads in MiXCR, keeping a single row per CDR3 protein. The sample records 870,000 or so distinct CDR3 sequences, 29% being singletons. A minimum of 7 million PBMCs was isolated per sample. These data are taken from a study of blood T cells in healthy people across ages. Study-wide results and caveats: The long-lived group displayed more naive CD4+ cells, plus higher diversity, than the aged donors did. With naive T cell percentage, TCR beta diversity showed a strong correlation.

V was clipped by 4 bases and J by 7 bases; unmatched bases: 8. Germline V CDR1 and CDR2: SGHTA, FQGNSA. This CDR3 has 15 residues. This clonotype was sampled from a woman of 80 years or more in good health. The chain has TRBV7-2 and TRBJ2-1, with 9 positions matching TRBD2. The sequencing sample was made of blood. CDR3 sequence reads: CASSWDRGRENEQFF. CDR3 nucleotide sequence: TGTGCCAGCAGCTGGGACCGCGGGAGGGAAAATGAGCAGTTCTTC.